The 27 T cell receptor beta chains presented below share a single source sample, sequenced in a study of post-analysis software for immune sequencing data. Incorporated into the TCR beta cDNA libraries were unique molecular identifiers, which served to reduce PCR and sequencing biases. TCRdb reprocessed the PCR reads with MiXCR, giving one entry per CDR3 protein. This sample has over 700,000 distinct CDR3 sequences; around 27% occur once, and the top ten carry around 0.6%. Findings of the study overall: Patients had higher frequencies than controls of roughly five TRBV segments, including TRBV5-6, TRBV5-1 and TRBV20-1.

Which antigens these TCRs recognize remains unknown. The source material was blood. These receptors were collected from a girl aged 10-17 years with multiple sclerosis.

There are many counts of this clonotype. The rearrangement links TRBV29-1 to TRBJ2-1, with D tentatively TRBD1 or TRBD2 (5 bases each). This CDR3 region has 14 residues. The germline V gene encodes CDR1 SQVTM and CDR2 ANQGSEA. V lost 6 bases and J lost 5, with 17 bases in between. The CDR3 reads CSVRGQGFHNEQFF. CDR3 sequence (DNA): TGCAGCGTGAGGGGCCAGGGCTTCCACAATGAGCAGTTCTTC.

This clonotype has a handful of counts. The chain has TRBV20-1 and TRBJ1-2; D unresolved. The germline CDR1 and CDR2 sequences are DFQATT and SNEGSKA (reference sequence). CDR3 size: 13 residues. V lost 5 bases and J 8 bases, leaving 18 bases between the germline ends. The CDR3 reads CSASPHEGWGYTF. The CDR3 DNA reads TGCAGTGCTTCCCCCCACGAAGGATGGGGCTACACCTTC.

This clonotype was detected only a few times. This rearrangement joins TRBV2 to TRBJ2-1, with 12 bases identical to TRBD2. J was trimmed by 12 bases and V by 5 bases; bases with no gene match: 11. CDR1 is SNHLY and CDR2 is FYNNEI in the germline V gene. The length of the CDR3 is 15 residues. The CDR3 DNA reads as TGTGCCAGCAGTATAGGTCCTAGCGGGAGGGCTGTGCAGTTCTTC. This encodes CASSIGPSGRAVQFF.

This clonotype was detected only a few times. V usage is TRBV4-1 and J usage is TRBJ1-2; TRBD1 matches at 11 bases. V lost 3 bases to trimming and J lost 6 bases; unmatched junction nucleotides: 9. CDR1 is MGHRA and CDR2 is YSYEKL in the germline V gene. The CDR3 is made up of 16 amino acids. The CDR3 region has the DNA TGCGCCAGCAGCCATGGACAGGGGGCGCCTTTGAATGGCTACACCTTC. Translated, it gives CASSHGQGAPLNGYTF.

The V call is TRBV7-2, the J call TRBJ2-3; the match to TRBD2 covers 12 bases. The V and J ends lost 1 base and 6 bases, in that order; junction bases with no gene match: 5. Germline V lookup: CDR1 SGHTA, CDR2 FQGNSA. This CDR3 spans 16 amino acids. This chain's CDR3 is CASSLVGLAGGDTQYF. CDR3 coding DNA: TGTGCCAGCAGCTTAGTAGGTCTAGCGGGAGGGGATACGCAGTATTTT.

This chain uses TRBV24-1 with TRBJ2-7; TRBD2 agrees at 7 bases. The CDR3 covers 14 residues. The V gene end was trimmed by 5 bases and the J gene end by 5 bases; junction bases not matched to a gene: 8. Germline V CDR1 and CDR2: KGHDR, SFDVKD. CDR3 protein: CATSGSGTWDEQYF. The CDR3, as DNA: TGTGCCACCAGTGGAAGCGGGACCTGGGACGAGCAGTACTTC.

The chain combines TRBV20-1 with TRBJ2-3; unclear D gene. V was clipped by 5 bases and J by 2 bases, with 5 bases between them. From germline, CDR1 is DFQATT and CDR2 SNEGSKA (reference sequence). This CDR3 spans 11 amino acids. CDR3 region: CSAPITDTQYF. CDR3 nucleotide sequence: TGCAGTGCTCCGATCACAGATACGCAGTATTTT.

The CDR3 DNA reads as TGTGCCAGCCAACGGGGACAGGGTGTTAGCCCTGGGGCCAACGTCCTGACTTTC. Its protein is CASQRGQGVSPGANVLTF. The rearrangement links TRBV4-2 to TRBJ2-6; the match to TRBD1 covers 9 bases. The CDR3 covers 18 residues. Germline V gene data show CDR1 as LGHNA and CDR2 as YNFKEQ. J gave up 2 bases and V 8 bases, and 13 bases lay outside the gene matches.

This clonotype was detected many times. The chain uses TRBV28 and TRBJ2-3; D gene unclear. The CDR3 has 12 residues. Per the germline V gene, CDR1 is MDHEN and CDR2 is SYDVKM. V was trimmed by 6 bases and J by 6 bases, leaving 10 bases between them. CDR3 coding DNA: TGTGCCAGCAGCCTCATTGCCGATACGCAGTATTTT. It specifies CASSLIADTQYF.

This clonotype was counted a few times. V usage is TRBV18 and J usage is TRBJ1-4; the match to TRBD1 covers 9 bases. Germline assignment: CDR1 KGHSH and CDR2 LQKENI. The V and J ends lost 4 bases and 7 bases, in that order; junction bases with no gene match: 7. The length of the CDR3 is 15 residues. The CDR3, as DNA: TGTGCCAGCTCACGGCCCGGGACAGGGTTTGAAAAACTGTTTTTT. Protein product: CASSRPGTGFEKLFF.

J is TRBJ2-1 and V is TRBV2, with D possibly matching TRBD2 (5 bases). CDR3 length equals 14 residues. V lost 9 bases to trimming and J lost 7 bases, with 19 bases between them. Germline V gene data show CDR1 as SNHLY and CDR2 as FYNNEI. The CDR3 here is CARNERNLLNEQFF. In DNA, the CDR3 is TGTGCCAGGAATGAGCGGAACCTGTTAAATGAGCAGTTCTTC.

This clonotype occurred a few times. The chain couples TRBV5-1 to TRBJ2-1, with 11 bases lining up with TRBD1. The CDR3 has 17 amino acids. The germline CDR1 and CDR2 sequences are SGHRS and YFSETQ. V lost 3 bases, J lost 0 bases, and 5 bases stayed unmatched. This chain's CDR3 is CASSSSGTGGSYNEQFF. The CDR3 nucleotides read TGCGCCAGCAGCTCAAGCGGGACAGGGGGCTCCTACAATGAGCAGTTCTTC.

There are a few counts of this clonotype. The chain uses TRBV24-1 and TRBJ2-1; 14 bases line up with TRBD2. After removal of 0 bases from V and 1 base from J, the junction contained 7 bases not matched to a gene. The germline gives CDR1 KGHDR, CDR2 SFDVKD. The CDR3 is made up of 20 amino acids. Written as DNA, the CDR3 is TGTGCCACCAGTGATTTGAAAAGGACTAGCGGGGGGATTTCCTACAATGAGCAGTTCTTC. Amino acids: CATSDLKRTSGGISYNEQFF.

Only a few counts were recorded for this clonotype. This chain links TRBV24-1 with TRBJ2-1, with 9 bases lining up with TRBD2. The CDR3 has 14 amino acids. Germline CDR1 reads KGHDR; CDR2 reads SFDVKD. V lost 3 bases to trimming and J lost 10 bases; unmatched junction nucleotides: 6. The CDR3 DNA reads as TGTGCCACCAGTGATCATGGAGGGACTAGCGAGCAGTTCTTC. This codes for CATSDHGGTSEQFF.

This clonotype was seen more than once but under ten times. The chain links TRBV9 to TRBJ2-5; 7 bases fit TRBD2. The CDR3 runs 13 residues. Germline CDR1 SGDLS, CDR2 YYNGEE. V lost 3 bases to trimming and J lost 5 bases; unmatched junction nucleotides: 4. The CDR3 sequence: CASSGTSRETQYF. DNA for the CDR3: TGTGCCAGCAGCGGGACTAGTAGGGAGACCCAGTACTTC. Based on the CDR3 plus reference TRBV9 and TRBJ2-5, the full variable domain is DSGVTQTPKHLITATGQRVTLRCSPRSGDLSVYWYQQSLDQGLQFLIQYYNGEERAKGNILERFSAQQFPDLHSELNLSSLELGDSALYFCASSGTSRETQYFGPGTRLLVL.

J is TRBJ1-2 and V is TRBV7-9; D ambiguous. The CDR3 spans 14 residues. Germline lookup yields CDR1 SEHNR and CDR2 FQNEAQ (reference sequence). Trimming left V 2 bases short and J 6 bases short, with 13 bases between. The CDR3 sequence: CASSLSHLRDGYTF. The CDR3, as DNA: TGTGCCAGCAGCTTATCTCACCTAAGGGATGGCTACACCTTC.

This clonotype showed up just a few times. V usage is TRBV10-3 and J usage is TRBJ1-2; D gene unclear. The CDR3 runs 16 residues. Germline CDR1 and CDR2: ENHRY and SYGVKD. V was clipped by 0 bases and J by 3 bases, with 14 bases between them. DNA of the CDR3: TGTGCCATCAGTGAGTCGTCAGGAAGGGAATACTATGGCTACACCTTC. Residues: CAISESSGREYYGYTF.

This clonotype occurred many times. The chain uses TRBV4-3 and TRBJ2-3; D not resolved. The CDR3 has 13 residues. The germline CDR1 and CDR2 sequences are LGHNA and YSLEER. Trimming took off 4 bases at V and 3 bases at J, with 8 bases between the two ends. CDR3 sequence: CASSPGPTDTQYF. DNA of the CDR3: TGCGCCAGCAGCCCCGGCCCAACAGATACGCAGTATTTT.

The chain employs TRBV10-3 and TRBJ1-2; 8 bases match TRBD1. The CDR3 has 15 amino acids. Germline V gene sequence: CDR1 ENHRY, CDR2 SYGVKD. V shed 7 bases and J 2 bases; nucleotides not matched to a gene: 9. The CDR3 region has the DNA TGTGCCATCACCGAGCGGGACAGGAGGAACTATGGCTACACCTTC. Encoded protein: CAITERDRRNYGYTF.

The gene calls are TRBV27 and TRBJ2-1; D is possibly TRBD2 (5 bases). This CDR3 is 15 amino acids long. The ends were cut back, 6 bases at V and 0 bases at J, with 12 bases in the middle. The germline gives CDR1 MNHEY, CDR2 SMNVEV (reference sequence). The CDR3 spells CASSFTRASYNEQFF. The CDR3 DNA reads as TGTGCCAGCAGCTTTACGAGGGCCTCCTACAATGAGCAGTTCTTC.

Concerning this clonotype: A much larger clone lies one base from this, so it may be a read error. The V and J genes are TRBV20-1 and TRBJ2-3; TRBD1 matches 9 bases. This CDR3 contains 16 residues. In germline, CDR1 is DFQATT, CDR2 SNEGSKA (reference sequence). CDR3 in DNA: TGCAATGCTACAGGGGGCCAAATCTACCTCACAGATACGCAGTATTTT. Translating gives CNATGGQIYLTDTQYF.

In this sample, this clonotype turned up a few times. J is TRBJ2-1 and V is TRBV5-1, with 10 positions matching TRBD2. The CDR3 loop spans 15 amino acids. The V segment lost 4 bases and the J segment 6 bases; nucleotides outside the gene matches: 7. Looked up from germline, CDR1 is SGHRS and CDR2 is YFSETQ. CDR3 DNA: TGCGCCAGCAGCCCGGAACTAGCGGGGTTCAATGAGCAGTTCTTC. Its protein product is CASSPELAGFNEQFF. Looking up the rest from reference TRBV5-1 and TRBJ2-1 gives the full variable domain: KAGVTQTPRYLIKTRGQQVTLSCSPISGHRSVSWYQQTPGQGLQFLFEYFSETQRNKGNFPGRFSGRQFSNSRSEMNVSTLELGDSALYLCASSPELAGFNEQFFGPGTRLTVL.

The chain combines TRBV5-1 with TRBJ2-3; no definite D call. The V and J ends lost 1 base and 4 bases respectively, with 10 bases between them. This CDR3 is 14 amino acids long. Germline assignment: CDR1 SGHRS and CDR2 YFSETQ. In DNA form, the CDR3 reads TGCGCCAGCAGCTTGTCTAGACGGGCAGATACGCAGTATTTT. Its protein product is CASSLSRRADTQYF.

The chain recombines TRBV7-2 with TRBJ2-3, with 9 bases matching TRBD2. This CDR3 region has 15 residues. With V trimmed by 1 base and J by 9 bases, 8 bases remained unmatched. Per the germline V gene, CDR1 is SGHTA and CDR2 is FQGNSA. CDR3 residues: CASSLVAGGQRTQYF. The CDR3, as DNA: TGTGCCAGCAGCTTAGTGGCGGGGGGGCAGCGGACGCAGTATTTT.

This clonotype was seen more than once but under ten times. The CDR3 DNA is TGTGCCAGCAGACGTAGGACTAGCGGGAGGTTAACAGATACGCAGTATTTT. The encoded protein is CASRRRTSGRLTDTQYF. The J gene is TRBJ2-3, the V gene TRBV28; 14 bases match TRBD2. Germline CDR1 and CDR2: MDHEN and SYDVKM. The CDR3 sequence is 17 residues long. The trim removed 6 bases at V and 3 bases at J, leaving 8 bases unmatched.

The J gene is TRBJ2-3, the V gene TRBV15, with TRBD2 matching over 13 bases. V lost 0 bases and J lost 2; bases outside the gene matches: 8. The CDR3 contains 19 residues. CDR1 is LNHNV and CDR2 is YYDKDF in the germline V gene (reference sequence). This CDR3 reads CATSRDLAGLAGTTDTQYF. The DNA for the CDR3 is TGTGCCACCAGCAGAGATCTTGCGGGACTAGCGGGGACCACAGATACGCAGTATTTT.

In this sample, this clonotype turned up a few times. This rearrangement joins TRBV9 to TRBJ2-2, with D unresolved. V was pared by 3 bases and J by 4 bases, with 13 bases between. CDR1 is SGDLS and CDR2 is YYNGEE in the germline V gene. CDR3 length equals 15 residues. DNA for the CDR3: TGTGCCAGCAGCGCAACCTCCCTACTCACCGGGGAGCTGTTTTTT. It is translated as CASSATSLLTGELFF.